These 3 T cell receptor beta chains share one sample of origin, sequenced in a study of shared clonotypes between healthy human individuals. Data came from immunoSEQ multiplex PCR; TCRdb stores just in-frame clones and leaves some out. The profile covers about 1,900,000 clones, with approximately 95% appearing a single time and less than 1.5% taken by the ten largest. In the naive CD8 group, cells lacked CD45RO and were positively selected for CCR7, so terminally differentiated effector memory CD45RA+ cells were left out. Sequenced material: naive CD8+ T cells sorted from blood. Receptors were obtained from a man in his late teens or twenties in good health.

V and J are TRBV6-1 and TRBJ2-1; 10 bases are a match to TRBD1. Germline assignment: CDR1 MNHNS and CDR2 SASEGT. The CDR3 is 14 amino acids. V was pared by 3 bases and J by 4 bases, with 0 bases of the junction left unmatched. CDR3 protein: CASSEGQGYNEQFF. In nucleotides, the CDR3 is TGTGCCAGCAGTGAGGGACAGGGGTACAATGAGCAGTTCTTC.

V is TRBV27 and J is TRBJ2-2; no reliable D call. The V gene's germline CDR1 is MNHEY and CDR2 SMNVEV (reference sequence). The CDR3 sequence is 14 residues long. The ends were cut back, 7 bases at V and 0 bases at J, with 9 bases in the middle. CDR3 nucleotides: TGTGCCAGCAACAGATCCGCGAACACCGGGGAGCTGTTTTTT. Protein product: CASNRSANTGELFF.

The J gene is TRBJ2-7, the V gene TRBV15; TRBD1 aligns across 10 bases. The CDR3 is made up of 14 amino acids. Germline CDR1 reads LNHNV; CDR2 reads YYDKDF (reference sequence). Losses at the gene ends were 5 bases for V and 5 bases for J; bases not matched to a gene: 6. DNA of the CDR3: TGTGCCACCAGCCTCCGGGACAGGGGTGACGAGCAGTACTTC. Amino acid sequence: CATSLRDRGDEQYF.